The 16 T cell receptor beta chains listed next were all sequenced from one sample in a study of T cell clonality in common variable immunodeficiency. Overall study findings and caveats: In common variable immunodeficiency, TCR beta chains reportedly carried fewer deletions and N-nucleotide insertions.

The antigens these receptors bind are not known. TCRdb's table, derived via immunoSEQ multiplex PCR, lists solely in-frame clones and lacks some. The sample has tens of thousands of clones, none seen only once. What was sequenced was peripheral blood mononuclear cells. These receptor sequences come from a human donor with common variable immunodeficiency.

This clone occurred many times. The read falls 3 residues short of the CDR3 end, and the missing part is taken from the germline J gene. The chain employs TRBV7-2 and TRBJ1-2; D not certain. CDR1 is SGHTA and CDR2 is FQGNSA in the germline V gene. The length of the CDR3 is 12 residues. V lost 1 base and J lost 5, with 5 bases in between. CDR3 bases read: TGTGCCAGCAGCTTAGACGGGTATGGC. Protein sequence: CASSLDGYG. The complete CDR3 protein is CASSLDGYGYTF.

Ten or more counts support this clone. The CDR3 here is CASSIRGGWNEQFF. The sequenced CDR3 bases are TGTGCCAGTAGTATAAGAGGAGGGTGGAATGAG. This rearrangement joins TRBV19 to TRBJ2-1; maybe TRBD2 (6 bases). The read terminates 3 residues before the CDR3 end, so the remaining end is supplied by the germline J gene. Germline V gene data show CDR1 as LNHDA and CDR2 as SQIVND (reference sequence). The CDR3 runs to 14 residues. V gave up 2 bases and J gave up 7 bases, with 12 bases separating them.

The sample holds many counts of this clone. The CDR3 goes on 3 residues after the read ends, and that part is filled in from the germline J gene. The chain employs TRBV6-2 or TRBV6-3 and TRBJ1-1; D remains ambiguous. V lost 5 bases and J lost 6, with 10 bases in between. This CDR3 region has 12 residues. The V gene's germline CDR1 is MNHEY and CDR2 SVGEGT. The CDR3 bases that were read are TGTGCCAGCAGTCTAAGCGTCTCTGAA. Translated: CASSLSVSE. The complete CDR3 reads CASSLSVSEAFF.

This clone was counted at least ten times. The read ends 3 residues shy of where the CDR3 ends; the end is completed using the germline J gene. The V gene is TRBV20-1, the J gene TRBJ2-5, with a tentative D call TRBD2 (5 bases). Germline V gene data show CDR1 as DFQATT and CDR2 as SNEGSKA (reference sequence). Trimming pared 1 base from V and 2 bases from J, leaving 11 bases between. CDR3 size: 14 residues. CDR3 DNA (partial): TGCAGTGCTAGAGGCGGGTCAGGACAAGAGACC. It yields the protein CSARGGSGQET. The CDR3 in its entirety is CSARGGSGQETQYF.

At least ten counts were recorded for this clone. The CDR3 bases that were read are TGTGCCAGCAGACCCAGGGAACAGCCC. It specifies CASRPREQP. The whole CDR3 is CASRPREQPQHF. The V gene is TRBV6-2 or TRBV6-3, the J gene TRBJ1-5; TRBD1 is a possible D gene (5 bases). The read halts 3 residues ahead of the CDR3 end, with the missing end drawn from the germline J gene. Germline V gene data show CDR1 as MNHEY and CDR2 as SVGEGT. Trimming removed 6 bases from V and 7 bases from J, with 10 bases in between. The CDR3 has 12 residues.

This clone counts as medium-sized. The read ends 3 residues early relative to the CDR3; the germline J gene fills the gap. The chain recombines TRBV18 with TRBJ2-3, with TRBD2 matching 13 bases. V was clipped by 5 bases and J by 4 bases; unmatched bases: 6. Germline V lookup: CDR1 KGHSH, CDR2 LQKENI. The CDR3 is made up of 16 amino acids. Here the CDR3 reads CASSSGLAGLSDTQYF. CDR3 DNA, as far as it was read: TGTGCCAGCTCATCGGGACTAGCGGGGCTATCAGATACG.

This clone was recorded many times. The read falls 3 residues short of the CDR3 end, and the missing part is taken from the germline J gene. V usage is TRBV15 and J usage is TRBJ2-5; D may be TRBD1 or TRBD2 (6 bases each). The germline CDR1 and CDR2 sequences are LNHNV and YYDKDF (reference sequence). V was pared by 1 base and J by 5 bases, with 11 bases between. The CDR3 totals 14 residues. Incomplete CDR3 DNA: TGTGCCACCAGCAGAGGGAGGGGGTGGGAGACC. It yields the protein CATSRGRGWET. The full-length CDR3 reads as CATSRGRGWETQYF.

This clone appeared many times. The CDR3 end lies 3 residues beyond the end of the read and is filled in from the germline J gene. The chain recombines TRBV15 with TRBJ2-7; 7 nucleotides agree with TRBD1. There are 15 residues in the CDR3. Germline lookup yields CDR1 LNHNV and CDR2 YYDKDF (reference sequence). V was pared by 0 bases and J by 4 bases, with 6 bases of the junction left unmatched. Incomplete CDR3 DNA: TGTGCCACCAGCAGAGAGAGGGGGCGCGCGTACGAG. Translated, it gives CATSRERGRAYE. The full CDR3 sequence reads CATSRERGRAYEQYF.

Ten or more counts support this clone. The read halts 3 residues ahead of the CDR3 end, with the missing end drawn from the germline J gene. This chain connects TRBV18 to TRBJ2-2, with 8 positions matching TRBD1. The germline V gene encodes CDR1 KGHSH and CDR2 LQKENI. V trimming: 6 bases; J trimming: 1 base; junction bases outside the gene matches: 1. The CDR3 totals 14 residues. CDR3: CASSGQGNTGELFF. CDR3 bases read: TGTGCCAGCTCCGGACAGGGGAACACCGGGGAG.

This clone was detected ten times or more. Read data end 3 residues before the CDR3 end; the end is taken from the germline J gene. The rearrangement links TRBV7-6 to TRBJ2-5, with 10 nucleotides matching TRBD1. With 1 base clipped from V and 2 bases from J, the junction kept 4 bases outside the gene matches. CDR3 length equals 16 residues. Looked up from germline, CDR1 is SGHVS and CDR2 is FNYEAQ. The CDR3 loop reads CASSLGGTGVQETQYF. The CDR3 bases that were read are TGTGCCAGCAGCTTAGGTGGGACAGGGGTACAAGAGACC.

This clone was seen at least ten times. The read ends 3 residues shy of where the CDR3 ends; the end is completed using the germline J gene. The genes are TRBV5-1 and TRBJ2-3; 14 bases fit TRBD2. The CDR3 is 17 residues long. CDR1 and CDR2 (germline): SGHRS, YFSETQ. Trimming removed 0 bases from V and 4 bases from J; junction bases left unmatched: 4. CDR3 protein: CASSLAGLAGGADTQYF. The CDR3 DNA, read in part, is TGCGCCAGCAGCTTGGCCGGACTAGCGGGGGGTGCAGATACG.

This clone occurred many times. The CDR3 is cut off 3 residues early in the read; its end comes from the germline J gene. The chain joins TRBV19 to TRBJ2-7, with 8 bases identical to TRBD1. Looked up from germline, CDR1 is LNHDA and CDR2 is SQIVND (reference sequence). The CDR3 has 17 residues. V was clipped by 4 bases and J by 2 bases; unmatched bases: 13. CDR3 protein: CASSREERQDRAYEQYF. CDR3 DNA, as far as it was read: TGTGCCAGTAGTAGAGAAGAGAGACAGGACAGGGCCTACGAG.

Points on this clone: The CDR3 end lies 3 residues beyond the end of the read and is filled in from the germline J gene. The chain employs TRBV20-1 and TRBJ1-1, with D unresolved. This CDR3 region has 16 residues. V dropped 2 bases and J dropped 3 bases, with 19 bases sitting between them. Germline CDR1 is DFQATT and CDR2 is SNEGSKA (reference sequence). The CDR3 bases that were read are TGCAGTGCTAGATCCTCACACCGAGCGCGGGACACTGAA. It encodes CSARSSHRARDTE. The complete CDR3 protein is CSARSSHRARDTEAFF.

The sample holds many counts of this clone. Read sequence stops 3 residues before the CDR3 end, and the germline J gene provides the missing end. The gene calls are TRBV4-2 and TRBJ1-6, with TRBD1 matching 11 bases. This CDR3 spans 18 amino acids. Per the germline V gene, CDR1 is LGHNA and CDR2 is YNFKEQ. V shed 4 bases, J shed 3 bases, and the junction held 8 bases outside the gene matches. The DNA read from the CDR3 is TGTGCCAGCAGCCCCGATTCCGGGACAGGGGGCTATAATTCACCC. This encodes CASSPDSGTGGYNSP. The whole CDR3 sequence is CASSPDSGTGGYNSPLHF.

This clone was seen ten or more times. One end of the junction varies from germline; a read error may be responsible. The observed sequence ends 3 residues before the CDR3 terminus, with the missing tail filled in from the germline J gene. The V call is TRBV4-2, the J call TRBJ1-1; 7 nucleotides align to TRBD1. The CDR3 is 16 amino acids. Germline values: CDR1 LGHNA, CDR2 YNFKEQ. Partial CDR3 DNA: TGCGCCAGCAGCCAAGATGGGGCAGGGGGGAACACTGAA. Translating gives CASSQDGAGGNTE. The entire CDR3 sequence reads CASSQDGAGGNTEAFF.

This clone was observed a few times. The read finishes 3 residues shy of the CDR3 end, and the germline J gene is used to complete it. This chain uses TRBV6-1 with TRBJ1-5, with TRBD1 matching 9 bases. This CDR3 spans 18 amino acids. CDR1 is MNHNS and CDR2 is SASEGT in the germline V gene. After removal of 2 bases from V and 1 base from J, the junction contained 9 bases not matched to a gene. CDR3 sequence: CASSERFGGQGSNQPQHF. The part of the CDR3 DNA that was read is TGTGCCAGCAGTGAAAGGTTCGGCGGACAGGGGAGCAATCAGCCC.